The TCR beta chain under discussion was sequenced for a study of cytomegalovirus exposure and HLA in healthy donors. Study results and limitations: Immune exposure information comprised only CMV serostatus. A later analysis showed HLA-associated TCR beta chains outstripping equally common others in clonal expansion. Productive rates of about 90% or about 30% were seen for most TCR beta V segments in an earlier analysis.

Primers for the PCR totalled 60 Vbeta and 13 Jbeta. Methods used by the authors: Later, an analysis found roughly 80 million unique TCR beta chains, and roughly 10 million of these were shared. The assay was immunoSEQ multiplex PCR, and TCRdb's table has in-frame clones only and misses some. V and J calls and clone size are as listed in that table; D and trimming were resolved from the DNA. The sample shows 55,000 to 85,000 clones, 70% to 80% of them seen only once. This clone was recorded only once. Its specificity is not known. Germline V CDR1 and CDR2: SQVTM, ANQGSEA. V trimming: 3 bases; J trimming: 6 bases; junction bases outside the gene matches: 9. The CDR3 is made up of 15 amino acids.

The chain is built from TRBV29-1 and TRBJ2-1, with TRBD1 matching over 9 bases. This TCR came from a man aged 18 to 30 in good health and CMV-seropositive. The sequenced sample consisted of PBMCs. In DNA form, the CDR3 reads TGCAGCGTTGATTCTGGGACAGGGTCGGTCAATGAGCAGTTCTTC. It codes for CSVDSGTGSVNEQFF.